This T cell receptor beta chain stems from a study of cytomegalovirus exposure and HLA in healthy donors. The overall study: Researchers previously reported finding 90 million to 130 million unique TCR beta sequences from roughly 170 million T cells.

The germline V gene encodes CDR1 LGHNA and CDR2 YNFKEQ. The length of the CDR3 is 16 residues. V lost 1 base to trimming and J lost 1 base, with 11 bases between them. PCR amplification relied on 60 Vbeta primers (plus 13 Jbeta primers). Sequenced by immunoSEQ multiplex PCR; TCRdb stores in-frame clones only, minus some. The sample has some 45,000 clones; over 60% are singletons. Comment on this clone: Its antigen is undetermined.

Overall study findings and caveats: Association of a missense DCLRE1C variant with TCR beta V- and J-gene trimming was reported in a later analysis. The authors later found TCR association rates varying by HLA locus, with DRB1 most and HLA-C fewest.

J is TRBJ1-5 and V is TRBV4-2; D unclear. The TCR originated in a woman in her twenties or thirties in good health and CMV-seronegative. Sequences were obtained from PBMCs. The CDR3 sequence is CASSQVPGWSNQPQHF. The CDR3, as DNA: TGTGCCAGCAGCCAAGTACCAGGCTGGAGCAATCAGCCCCAGCATTTT.